Shown below are 32 T cell receptor beta chains from a single sample sequenced in a study of Ad26.COV2.S vaccination and SARS-CoV-2 variants. The table came from immunoSEQ multiplex PCR; TCRdb's copy has only in-frame clones and leaves some out. The repertoire holds about 350,000 clones, around 89% seen once, with roughly 5% in the top ten. Treatment in this sample: some 20 received Ad26.COV2.S at low or high dose, single or two shots; about 5 received placebo; per-sample allocation not given. The samples were gathered on day 63 after the first injection of vaccine or placebo. The sequenced sample was peripheral blood, obtained in a trial of Ad26.COV2.S vaccine versus placebo. These receptor sequences come from a person between 18 and 65 years old who received the Ad26.COV2.S COVID-19 vaccine or a placebo.

This clone has just a few counts. Relative to the germline gene, one junction end is altered; a read error may explain this. The V gene is TRBV4-1, the J gene TRBJ1-2, with TRBD1 as a possible D gene (5 bases). CDR3 length: 14 amino acids. The germline V gene has CDR1 MGHRA and CDR2 YSYEKL. DNA of the CDR3: TGCGCCAGCAGCAAAGACGGGGGTAACTATGGCTACACCTTC. Protein product: CASSKDGGNYGYTF.

The chain couples TRBV7-9 to TRBJ2-3; D may be TRBD1 or TRBD2 (5 bases each). This CDR3 spans 13 amino acids. CDR1 SEHNR and CDR2 FQNEAQ come from the germline V gene (reference sequence). The germline V and J ends were trimmed by 5 bases and 6 bases, with 12 bases remaining between them. CDR3 nucleotide sequence: TGTGCCAGCAGCCCGACCGGGGCCGATACGCAGTATTTT. Translating gives CASSPTGADTQYF.

CDR3 loop: CASSQAGPRSQLFF. CDR3 DNA: TGCGCCAGCAGCCAAGCCGGGCCGCGCTCCCAACTGTTTTTT. The J gene is TRBJ1-4, the V gene TRBV4-3; D gene unclear. The V end lost 1 base, the J end lost 12 bases, and 15 bases lay between the germline ends. The length of the CDR3 is 14 residues. Germline V gives CDR1 LGHNA, CDR2 YSLEER.

The chain recombines TRBV6-4 with TRBJ2-1; the D gene is possibly TRBD2 (7 bases). The CDR3 is made up of 16 amino acids. CDR1 and CDR2 (germline): MRHNA, SNTAGT. Trimming took 3 bases from V and 0 from J, leaving 12 bases between them. The CDR3 nucleotides are TGTGCCAGCAGTGAACAGGGACTAAGCTCCTACAATGAGCAGTTCTTC. As protein: CASSEQGLSSYNEQFF.

This clone was recorded only once. The DNA for the CDR3 is TGCGCCAGCAGCCAAGGTCTTCAGGTTAGCTCTGGGGCCAACGTCCTGACTTTC. Translated: CASSQGLQVSSGANVLTF. The chain joins TRBV4-1 to TRBJ2-6; D uncertain. The CDR3 is 18 amino acids. Germline CDR1 reads MGHRA; CDR2 reads YSYEKL. Deletions cut 1 base from V and 0 bases from J, with 13 bases between.

The gene calls are TRBV5-1 and TRBJ2-2; 8 positions agree with TRBD1. CDR1 and CDR2 from the germline V gene are SGHRS and YFSETQ. J gave up 6 bases and V 3 bases, and 7 bases lay outside the gene matches. The CDR3 totals 15 residues. CDR3 loop: CASSSGQGGPGELFF. Here the CDR3 DNA reads TGCGCCAGCAGCTCTGGACAGGGCGGGCCCGGGGAGCTGTTTTTT.

The CDR3 coding sequence is TGTGCCAGCAGGCTAGCGGGAGGGTCCTACAATGAGCAGTTCTTC. Its protein is CASRLAGGSYNEQFF. The chain joins TRBV7-2 to TRBJ2-1; 12 bases agree with TRBD2. Germline V gives CDR1 SGHTA, CDR2 FQGNSA. This CDR3 spans 15 amino acids. Trimming took 6 bases from V and 1 from J; bases not matched to a gene: 1.

The table lists this clone with a count of one. The chain joins TRBV5-4 to TRBJ2-3; 12 bases are a match to TRBD2. Germline V gene lookup returns CDR1 SGHNT and CDR2 YYREEE (reference sequence). CDR3 size: 16 residues. Trimming cost V 0 bases and J 4 bases; bases outside gene matches: 3. CDR3 sequence: CASSLASGGESDTQYF. Written as DNA, the CDR3 is TGTGCCAGCAGCTTGGCTAGCGGGGGGGAGTCAGATACGCAGTATTTT. Variable domain in full (rest from reference TRBV5-4 and TRBJ2-3): ETGVTQSPTHLIKTRGQQVTLRCSSQSGHNTVSWYQQALGQGPQFIFQYYREEENGRGNFPPRFSGLQFPNYSSELNVNALELDDSALYLCASSLASGGESDTQYFGPGTRLTVL.

The chain is built from TRBV9 and TRBJ2-7; TRBD1 is a possible D gene (7 bases). Germline CDR1 SGDLS, CDR2 YYNGEE. The CDR3 totals 14 residues. V lost 0 bases and J lost 6, with 13 bases in between. As DNA, the CDR3 is TGTGCCAGCAGCGTAGAGTCCAGGGGGGTCGAGCAGTACTTC. Amino acid sequence: CASSVESRGVEQYF.

The chain carries TRBV2 and TRBJ2-7, with a tentative D call TRBD1 (7 bases). Trimming shortened V by 6 bases and J by 2 bases, and 17 bases separated the two germline ends. The CDR3 consists of 15 residues. Germline loops: CDR1 SNHLY, CDR2 FYNNEI. The CDR3 is CASRGRDSLPYEQYF. CDR3 nucleotides: TGTGCCAGCAGGGGGCGGGACAGCCTCCCCTACGAGCAGTACTTC.

This clone occurred a few times. This chain connects TRBV12-3 or TRBV12-4 to TRBJ2-2, with D possibly TRBD1 on 6 matching bases. V shed 6 bases and J shed 7 bases, with 12 bases lying between them. The CDR3 runs to 13 residues. CDR3 sequence (DNA): TGTGCCAGCAGGCGAACAGGGAGCGGGGAGCTGTTTTTT. Translated: CASRRTGSGELFF.

The rearrangement uses TRBV3-1 (or the pseudogene TRBV3-2) and TRBJ2-2; possibly TRBD2 for D (5 bases). CDR3 length: 16 amino acids. CDR1 and CDR2 (germline): LGHDT, YNNKEL (reference sequence). The V end lost 1 base, the J end lost 6 bases, and 15 bases lay between the germline ends. The CDR3 DNA sequence: TGTGCCAGCAGCCAAGCTAGCCCCTTTACCGCCGGGGAGCTGTTTTTT. It is translated as CASSQASPFTAGELFF.

This chain uses TRBV6-6 with TRBJ2-5; 12 bases align to TRBD2. The V and J ends lost 7 bases and 3 bases, in that order; junction bases with no gene match: 3. Germline values: CDR1 MNHNY, CDR2 SVGAGI (reference sequence). CDR3 length: 14 amino acids. The DNA for the CDR3 is TGTGCCAGCAAAAGGACTAGCGGGGAAGAGACCCAGTACTTC. It codes for CASKRTSGEETQYF.

The chain recombines TRBV6-5 with TRBJ1-1; TRBD1 is a possible D gene (5 bases). The germline CDR1 and CDR2 sequences are MNHEY and SVGAGI. Trimming left V 2 bases short and J 1 base short, with 11 bases between. The CDR3 sequence is 15 residues long. CDR3 amino acids: CASSYGTGENTEAFF. The CDR3 DNA sequence: TGTGCCAGCAGTTACGGGACGGGAGAGAACACTGAAGCTTTCTTT.

The genes are TRBV28 and TRBJ2-1; 8 bases match TRBD1. The ends lost 10 bases at V and 5 bases at J; junction bases unmatched: 13. Germline CDR1 and CDR2: MDHEN and SYDVKM. This CDR3 region has 15 residues. The CDR3: CATYERTGPHNEQFF. The CDR3 nucleotides are TGTGCCACCTACGAACGGACAGGGCCTCACAATGAGCAGTTCTTC.

This clone was seen repeatedly, ten times or more. V and J are TRBV2 and TRBJ2-1; TRBD2 matches 7 bases. The ends lost 6 bases at V and 3 bases at J; junction bases unmatched: 5. The CDR3 length is 14 residues. Germline assignment: CDR1 SNHLY and CDR2 FYNNEI. In DNA form, the CDR3 reads TGTGCCAGCAGCGCAGGACTAGTCTACAATGAGCAGTTCTTC. It codes for CASSAGLVYNEQFF. Complete variable domain (other parts from reference TRBV2 and TRBJ2-1): EPEVTQTPSHQVTQMGQEVILRCVPISNHLYFYWYRQILGQKVEFLVSFYNNEISEKSEIFDDQFSVERPDGSNFTLKIRSTKLEDSAMYFCASSAGLVYNEQFFGPGTRLTVL.

In regard to this clone: An end of the junction differs from the germline gene, which may be a read error. Other DNA variants within this sample encode the same CDR3. This chain uses TRBV19 with TRBJ1-1; D is unclear. Germline-derived CDR1 and CDR2 are LNHDA and SQIVND (reference sequence). The CDR3 covers 14 residues. CDR3 in amino acids: CASSIGQTNTEAFF. CDR3 DNA: TGTGCCAGTAGTATTGGGCAGACGAACACTGAGGCTTTCTTT.

The rearrangement uses TRBV28 and TRBJ2-3, with TRBD2 matching 8 bases. Germline V gene data show CDR1 as MDHEN and CDR2 as SYDVKM. The CDR3 has 14 amino acids. V gave up 6 bases and J gave up 4 bases; unmatched junction bases: 6. The CDR3 bases are TGTGCCAGCAGGGATCCGGGACTAGCAGATACGCAGTATTTT. This gives the protein CASRDPGLADTQYF.

V is TRBV5-6 and J is TRBJ2-4; D may be TRBD1 (6 bases). The V gene lost 4 bases and the J gene lost 1 base, with 24 bases spanning the gap. CDR1 and CDR2 (germline): SGHDT, YYEEEE. The length of the CDR3 is 19 residues. The CDR3 region is CASSLYTTGTRGAKNIQYF. As DNA, the CDR3 is TGTGCCAGCAGCCTTTATACGACCGGGACACGGGGCGCCAAAAACATTCAGTACTTC.

V usage is TRBV7-8 and J usage is TRBJ2-2, with 9 bases matching TRBD2. CDR3 length: 15 residues. The ends lost 5 bases at V and 6 bases at J; junction bases unmatched: 7. Germline values: CDR1 SGHVS, CDR2 FQNEAQ. The CDR3 loop is CASSGLAQEAGELFF. CDR3 nucleotide sequence: TGTGCCAGCAGCGGACTAGCGCAAGAGGCCGGGGAGCTGTTTTTT.

This clone appeared a single time. The chain combines TRBV20-1 with TRBJ2-7; 12 nucleotides match TRBD2. The CDR3 length is 14 residues. The germline V gene has CDR1 DFQATT and CDR2 SNEGSKA (reference sequence). V lost 3 bases to trimming and J lost 3 bases; unmatched junction nucleotides: 3. The CDR3 nucleotides are TGCAGTGCTAGTACGACTAGCGGGGGCTACGAGCAGTACTTC. It yields the protein CSASTTSGGYEQYF.

This rearrangement joins TRBV5-8 to TRBJ2-7; no definite D call. Deletions cut 6 bases from V and 4 bases from J, with 8 bases between. The CDR3 has 11 amino acids. Germline CDR1 SGHTS, CDR2 YDEGEE. The DNA of the CDR3 is TGTGCCAGCACCCCACATTACGAGCAGTACTTC. It codes for CASTPHYEQYF.

The sample holds a few counts of this clone. The rearrangement uses TRBV28 and TRBJ2-7; maybe TRBD1 (6 bases). V dropped 4 bases and J dropped 1 base, with 26 bases sitting between them. Germline loops: CDR1 MDHEN, CDR2 SYDVKM. This CDR3 region has 19 residues. The CDR3 DNA sequence: TGTGCCAGCAGTTCTTCCACAGGCTACAGGGTTCGGGATTCCTACGAGCAGTACTTC. This sequence encodes CASSSSTGYRVRDSYEQYF.

J is TRBJ2-2 and V is TRBV5-1; D gene ambiguous. The CDR3 sequence is 15 residues long. The V end lost 1 base, the J end lost 1 base, and 8 bases lay between the germline ends. Germline values: CDR1 SGHRS, CDR2 YFSETQ. CDR3 nucleotides: TGCGCCAGCAGCTTGTCGGACGTGAACACCGGGGAGCTGTTTTTT. Translating gives CASSLSDVNTGELFF.

V usage is TRBV6-5 and J usage is TRBJ2-5; 7 positions agree with TRBD1. V shed 7 bases and J 5 bases; nucleotides not matched to a gene: 13. There are 15 residues in the CDR3. Germline CDR1 MNHEY, CDR2 SVGAGI. As DNA, the CDR3 is TGTGCCAGCACCTTCAACAGGGGAGTGGGGGAGACCCAGTACTTC. Translation gives CASTFNRGVGETQYF.

The chain is built from TRBV7-2 and TRBJ2-7; TRBD1 agrees at 7 bases. The junction had 6 bases not matched to a gene; V was cut back by 3 bases and J by 4 bases. The length of the CDR3 is 14 residues. The germline CDR1 and CDR2 sequences are SGHTA and FQGNSA. The CDR3 is CASSFIGGAYEQYF. The CDR3 DNA is TGTGCCAGCAGCTTTATAGGGGGCGCGTACGAGCAGTACTTC.

The V gene is TRBV9, the J gene TRBJ2-2, with a weak D call TRBD1 (5 bases). CDR1 and CDR2 from the germline V gene are SGDLS and YYNGEE. V was cut by 3 bases and J by 1 base, with 13 bases left in between. The CDR3 sequence is 16 residues long. CDR3 DNA: TGTGCCAGCAGCGCCCCGCGGACACTGAACACCGGGGAGCTGTTTTTT. This gives the protein CASSAPRTLNTGELFF. The full variable domain, in which reference TRBV9 and TRBJ2-2 provide the parts outside the CDR3, is DSGVTQTPKHLITATGQRVTLRCSPRSGDLSVYWYQQSLDQGLQFLIQYYNGEERAKGNILERFSAQQFPDLHSELNLSSLELGDSALYFCASSAPRTLNTGELFFGEGSRLTVL.

This clone was seen once. The V and J genes are TRBV7-9 and TRBJ2-7, with 10 positions matching TRBD1. The CDR3 spans 15 residues. V shed 5 bases and J 5 bases; nucleotides not matched to a gene: 9. Germline assignment: CDR1 SEHNR and CDR2 FQNEAQ (reference sequence). CDR3 nucleotides: TGTGCCAGCAGCGCGGCCGGGACAGGGGACGACGAGCAGTACTTC. Protein product: CASSAAGTGDDEQYF. Full variable domain (remainder filled in from reference TRBV7-9 and TRBJ2-7): DTGVSQNPRHKITKRGQNVTFRCDPISEHNRLYWYRQTLGQGPEFLTYFQNEAQLEKSRLLSDRFSAERPKGSFSTLEIQRTEQGDSAMYLCASSAAGTGDDEQYFGPGTRLTVT.

The chain couples TRBV7-9 to TRBJ1-2; tentative D call: TRBD1 (6 bases). Germline-derived CDR1 and CDR2 are SEHNR and FQNEAQ (reference sequence). The CDR3 runs 14 residues. The germline V and J ends were trimmed by 4 bases and 3 bases, with 12 bases remaining between them. The chain's CDR3 is CASSSSGADYGYTF. As DNA, the CDR3 is TGTGCCAGCAGCTCCTCGGGGGCGGACTATGGCTACACCTTC.

The chain carries TRBV6-6 and TRBJ1-2, with D perhaps TRBD1 (6 bases). V gave up 7 bases and J gave up 4 bases, with 13 bases separating them. The CDR3 runs to 13 residues. Germline V gene lookup returns CDR1 MNHNY and CDR2 SVGAGI (reference sequence). The DNA for the CDR3 is TGTGCCAGCACCGGCTCGGACAGCTATGGCTACACCTTC. Translation: CASTGSDSYGYTF.

This sequence joins TRBV3-1 (or the pseudogene TRBV3-2) and TRBJ2-2; TRBD2 matches at 11 bases. Germline V gene data show CDR1 as LGHDT and CDR2 as YNNKEL (reference sequence). This CDR3 spans 19 amino acids. After removal of 0 bases from V and 1 base from J, the junction contained 7 bases not matched to a gene. The CDR3: CASSQDERLAGGNTGELFF. CDR3 coding DNA: TGTGCCAGCAGCCAAGATGAGAGGCTAGCGGGGGGGAACACCGGGGAGCTGTTTTTT.

This clone was found a few times. V is TRBV30 and J is TRBJ1-5, with a weak D call TRBD1 (6 bases). V was shortened by 2 bases and J by 9 bases, with 20 bases between the two germline ends. Germline V gene sequence: CDR1 GTSNPN, CDR2 SVGIG (reference sequence). CDR3 length: 15 amino acids. DNA for the CDR3: TGTGCCTGGAGTTCCTTGGTCGGGGGCGTAGGGCCCCAGCATTTT. Amino acids: CAWSSLVGGVGPQHF.